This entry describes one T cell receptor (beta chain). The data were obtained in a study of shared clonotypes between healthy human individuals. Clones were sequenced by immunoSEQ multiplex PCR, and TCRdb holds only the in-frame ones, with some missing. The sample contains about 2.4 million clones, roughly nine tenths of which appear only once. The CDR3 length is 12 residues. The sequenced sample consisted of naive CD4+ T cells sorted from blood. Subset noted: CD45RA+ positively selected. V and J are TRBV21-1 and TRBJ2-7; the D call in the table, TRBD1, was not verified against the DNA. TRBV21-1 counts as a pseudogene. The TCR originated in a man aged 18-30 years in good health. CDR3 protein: CAKGQGADEQYF. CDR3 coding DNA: TGTGCCAAGGGACAGGGGGCGGACGAGCAGTACTTC.